Detailed here is one T cell receptor (beta chain). Germline and junction disagree at one end, which may indicate a read error. This sample is part of a study of control samples from healthy donors and cancer patients. This CDR3 spans 14 amino acids. Per germline, CDR1 MDHEN and CDR2 SYDVKM. Clones were read by immunoSEQ multiplex PCR, and TCRdb kept only the in-frame ones, dropping some. The sample shows some 200,000 clones, 90% to 95% of them seen only once. The chain has TRBV28 and TRBJ1-4, with unresolved D. This TCR derives from a man in his late teens or twenties in good health. Sequenced: blood. CDR3 nucleotides: TGTGCCAGCGGTTTCTCAGCGACTAATGAAAAACTGTTTTTT. Amino acids: CASGFSATNEKLFF.